A single sample gave rise to the 14 T cell receptor beta chains below, sequenced in a study of T cells in Graves' hyperthyroidism and ophthalmopathy. The CDR3 regions of TCR beta were amplified from RNA transcripts. Initially, a first-round RT-PCR of the TCR CDR3 employed the HTBI primer set. Each CDR3 protein gets one entry after TCRdb re-called the multiplex PCR reads with MiXCR. The table lists some 510,000 distinct CDR3 sequences, less than 25% of them singletons. Material: blood. Receptor source: a man aged 18 to 30 with Graves' hyperthyroidism.

The chain joins TRBV11-3 to TRBJ2-7; 7 positions match TRBD1. This CDR3 is built from 16 residues. Unmatched junction bases numbered 13, after V lost 3 bases and J lost 5 bases. Per the germline V gene, CDR1 is SGHNT and CDR2 is YENEEA. CDR3 nucleotides: TGTGCCAGCAGCTTCCTCGACAGGGCTTACGGCGACGAGCAGTACTTC. Translation: CASSFLDRAYGDEQYF. The entire variable domain, with the rest obtained from reference TRBV11-3 and TRBJ2-7, is as follows: EAGVVQSPRYKIIEKKQPVAFWCNPISGHNTLYWYLQNLGQGPELLIRYENEEAVDDSQLPKDRFSAERLKGVDSTLKIQPAELGDSAVYLCASSFLDRAYGDEQYFGPGTRLTVT.

The CDR3 coding sequence is TGTGCCAGCAGTCCGAGCGGGGGGTTTTCCAATCAGCCCCAGCATTTT. This encodes CASSPSGGFSNQPQHF. This chain joins TRBV12-3 or TRBV12-4 and TRBJ1-5, with D perhaps matching TRBD1 (5 bases). The V and J ends lost 5 bases and 3 bases respectively, with 17 bases between them. The CDR3 loop spans 16 amino acids.

This clonotype was seen at least ten times. The V gene is TRBV5-6, the J gene TRBJ1-1; D call uncertain. Germline-derived CDR1 and CDR2 are SGHDT and YYEEEE. Trimming cost V 3 bases and J 6 bases, with 12 bases left between them. The CDR3 length is 13 residues. In DNA form, the CDR3 reads TGTGCCAGCAGCTCGGAACTAGGCGCTGAAGCTTTCTTT. The encoded protein is CASSSELGAEAFF. Based on the CDR3 plus reference TRBV5-6 and TRBJ1-1, the full variable domain is DAGVTQSPTHLIKTRGQQVTLRCSPKSGHDTVSWYQQALGQGPQFIFQYYEEEERQRGNFPDRFSGHQFPNYSSELNVNALLLGDSALYLCASSSELGAEAFFGQGTRLTVV.

This clonotype was seen at least ten times. The chain combines TRBV19 with TRBJ1-5; no clear D. The CDR3 is 17 amino acids. The V end lost 3 bases, the J end lost 5 bases, and 20 bases lay between the germline ends. In germline, CDR1 is LNHDA, CDR2 SQIVND (reference sequence). CDR3 nucleotide sequence: TGTGCCAGTAGTATTAAGGTCCGCCAGGTCTACGATCAGCCCCAGCATTTT. Protein: CASSIKVRQVYDQPQHF. The full variable domain, completed using reference TRBV19 and TRBJ1-5, is DGGITQSPKYLFRKEGQNVTLSCEQNLNHDAMYWYRQDPGQGLRLIYYSQIVNDFQKGDIAEGYSVSREKKESFPLTVTSAQKNPTAFYLCASSIKVRQVYDQPQHFGDGTRLSIL.

This rearrangement joins TRBV5-1 to TRBJ2-2; D is undetermined. CDR3 length: 15 amino acids. Germline CDR1 reads SGHRS; CDR2 reads YFSETQ. Trimming pared 1 base from V and 1 base from J, leaving 8 bases between. The CDR3 region is CASSLSSLNTGELFF. CDR3 DNA: TGCGCCAGCAGCTTGTCGAGTTTGAACACCGGGGAGCTGTTTTTT.

This clonotype was observed a handful of times. The chain uses TRBV20-1 and TRBJ2-5; 14 nucleotides line up with TRBD2. Germline CDR1 reads DFQATT; CDR2 reads SNEGSKA (reference sequence). J gave up 1 base and V 3 bases, and 4 bases lay outside the gene matches. The CDR3 sequence is 16 residues long. The CDR3 spells CSASRTSGGSQETQYF. The CDR3 bases are TGCAGTGCTAGCCGGACTAGCGGGGGGTCCCAAGAGACCCAGTACTTC.

Only a few counts were recorded for this clonotype. The chain's CDR3 is CASSPLTGLEETQYF. Written as DNA, the CDR3 is TGTGCCAGCTCACCCCTGACAGGGTTGGAGGAGACCCAGTACTTC. The V call is TRBV18, the J call TRBJ2-5; 7 bases map to TRBD1. CDR1 is KGHSH, CDR2 LQKENI, per germline. The CDR3 spans 15 residues. J lost 5 bases, V lost 3 bases, and 9 bases had no gene match. Drawing the rest from reference TRBV18 and TRBJ2-5, the complete variable domain is NAGVMQNPRHLVRRRGQEARLRCSPMKGHSHVYWYRQLPEEGLKFMVYLQKENIIDESGMPKERFSAEFPKEGPSILRIQQVVRGDSAAYFCASSPLTGLEETQYFGPGTRLLVL.

This clonotype appeared many times. This chain uses TRBV18 with TRBJ1-1, with 8 positions matching TRBD1. With V trimmed by 6 bases and J by 6 bases, 6 bases remained unmatched. The germline V gene has CDR1 KGHSH and CDR2 LQKENI. This CDR3 region has 13 residues. The chain's CDR3 is CASSPDREAEAFF. In DNA, the CDR3 is TGTGCCAGCTCGCCGGACAGGGAAGCTGAAGCTTTCTTT.

The rearrangement joins TRBV30 to TRBJ2-7, with D uncertain. From germline, CDR1 is GTSNPN and CDR2 SVGIG (reference sequence). The CDR3 sequence is 14 residues long. V lost 1 base and J lost 0, with 10 bases in between. CDR3 in DNA: TGTGCCTGGAGTGGCTGGGCCACCTCCTACGAGCAGTACTTC. Encoded protein: CAWSGWATSYEQYF. The full variable domain, in which reference TRBV30 and TRBJ2-7 provide the parts outside the CDR3, is SQTIHQWPATLVQPVGSPLSLECTVEGTSNPNLYWYRQAAGRGLQLLFYSVGIGQISSEVPQNLSASRPQDRQFILSSKKLLLSDSGFYLCAWSGWATSYEQYFGPGTRLTVT.

This clonotype was detected many times. The rearrangement joins TRBV7-2 to TRBJ2-5; TRBD1 is a possible D gene (6 bases). This CDR3 has 15 amino acids. The V and J ends lost 5 bases and 2 bases respectively, with 15 bases between them. CDR1 and CDR2 (germline): SGHTA, FQGNSA. The DNA for the CDR3 is TGTGCCAGCAGCCCACAACAGGGATCTCAAGAGACCCAGTACTTC. The encoded protein is CASSPQQGSQETQYF.

The sample holds a few counts of this clonotype. J is TRBJ1-2 and V is TRBV20-1; 8 bases are a match to TRBD1. V gave up 0 bases and J gave up 6 bases; unmatched junction bases: 9. CDR1 is DFQATT, CDR2 SNEGSKA, per germline (reference sequence). There are 15 residues in the CDR3. The CDR3 DNA sequence: TGCAGTGCTAGAGATAAACGGACAGGGCCCCATGGCTACACCTTC. It yields the protein CSARDKRTGPHGYTF.

Notes on this clonotype: A much bigger clone sits one base away, suggesting this may be a read error. The J gene is TRBJ2-7, the V gene TRBV11-2, with D possibly TRBD1 on 6 matching bases. The germline V gene encodes CDR1 SGHAT and CDR2 FQNNGV. The CDR3 is 13 amino acids. The CDR3 DNA reads as TGTGCCAGCAGCCCACAGGGCATCAGCGAGCAGTGCTTC. It specifies CASSPQGISEQCF. The full variable domain, with the rest looked up from reference TRBV11-2 and TRBJ2-7, is EAGVAQSPRYKIIEKRQSVAFWCNPISGHATLYWYQQILGQGPKLLIQFQNNGVVDDSQLPKDRFSAERLKGVDSTLKIQPAKLEDSAVYLCASSPQGISEQCFGPGTRLTVT.

This clonotype occurred many times. The chain recombines TRBV6-1 with TRBJ2-7; 10 bases agree with TRBD1. Trimming removed 3 bases from V and 9 bases from J; junction bases left unmatched: 2. The germline gives CDR1 MNHNS, CDR2 SASEGT. The CDR3 runs to 12 residues. The chain's CDR3 is CASSEGQGRQYF. The CDR3 DNA reads as TGTGCCAGCAGTGAGGGACAGGGGAGGCAGTACTTC.

Many counts were recorded for this clonotype. The chain carries TRBV19 and TRBJ2-7; TRBD1 aligns across 7 bases. This CDR3 is built from 16 residues. Per germline, CDR1 LNHDA and CDR2 SQIVND (reference sequence). The junction had 10 bases not matched to a gene; V was cut back by 5 bases and J by 0 bases. The CDR3 reads CASSPAWGQISYEQYF. The CDR3 nucleotides read TGTGCCAGTAGTCCCGCCTGGGGACAGATCTCCTACGAGCAGTACTTC.